The present entry profiles one T cell receptor beta chain with its context. What it recognizes is unknown. TCRbeta library construction was performed incorporating unique molecular identifiers. TCRdb recomputed calls from the PCR reads with MiXCR, one row per CDR3 protein. The sample lists about 980,000 distinct CDR3 sequences, about 26% occurring once. The data originate from a study of T-cell reconstitution after alpha-beta-depleted transplantation in children. Trimming took off 8 bases at V and 11 bases at J, with 18 bases between the two ends. This CDR3 has 12 amino acids. General study results and limits: Reportedly, alpha-beta T cells present about two months post-transplant originated from several hundred expanded clones of graft origin. T-cell numbers and diversity one year post-transplant derived largely from freshly generated T cells. The high TCRbeta diversity at day 60 in some patients came from surviving recipient T cells and thymic progenitors.

The V gene is TRBV12-3 or TRBV12-4, the J gene TRBJ1-1; weak D call: TRBD1 (6 bases). The TCR comes from a boy less than two years old who had a stem cell transplant for SCID, so the T cells may come from the graft donor. The sequences come from PBMCs, mostly from graft donor cells, collected 360 days after TCRalphabeta/CD19-depleted stem cell transplant. The CDR3 DNA reads TGTGCCAGCCAATTGTCGGGGGGCGCGGCTTTCTTT. As protein: CASQLSGGAAFF.